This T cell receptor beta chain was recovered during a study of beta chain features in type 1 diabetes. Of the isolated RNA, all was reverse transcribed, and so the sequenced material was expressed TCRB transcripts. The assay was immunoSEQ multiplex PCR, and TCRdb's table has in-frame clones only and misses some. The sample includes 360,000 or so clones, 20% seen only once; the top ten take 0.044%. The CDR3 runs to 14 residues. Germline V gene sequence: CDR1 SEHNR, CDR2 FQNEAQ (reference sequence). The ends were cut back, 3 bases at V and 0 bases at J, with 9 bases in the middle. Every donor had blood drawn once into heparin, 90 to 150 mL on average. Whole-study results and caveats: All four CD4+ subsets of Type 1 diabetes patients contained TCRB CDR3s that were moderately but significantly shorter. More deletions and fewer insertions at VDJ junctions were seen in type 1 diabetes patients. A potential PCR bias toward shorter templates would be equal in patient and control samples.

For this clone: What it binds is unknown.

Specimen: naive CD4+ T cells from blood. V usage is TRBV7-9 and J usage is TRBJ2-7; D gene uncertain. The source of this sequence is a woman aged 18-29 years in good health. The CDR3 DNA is TGTGCCAGCAGCTTGTCGTCCGGCTCCTACGAGCAGTACTTC. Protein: CASSLSSGSYEQYF.